The 24 T cell receptor beta chains below were found in one sample sequenced in a study of T-cell memory formation after mild COVID-19. MiXCR was run by TCRdb on the 5' RACE reads, yielding one entry per CDR3 protein. Of more than 250,000 distinct CDR3 sequences listed, about 20% are singletons. Sequencing was carried out using PBMCs or a T cell subset sorted from them (not recorded which). Receptor source: a young man who had mild COVID-19 (a few samples of this study predate the infection). Cell type and time point are not known.

The chain employs TRBV7-8 and TRBJ1-4, with D uncertain. V was pared by 1 base and J by 8 bases, with 5 bases between. The CDR3 covers 12 residues. The germline V gene encodes CDR1 SGHVS and CDR2 FQNEAQ. CDR3 nucleotide sequence: TGTGCCAGCAGCTTAGAAGGCGAAAAACTGTTTTTT. Protein product: CASSLEGEKLFF. Full variable domain (rest looked up from reference TRBV7-8 and TRBJ1-4): GAGVSQSPRYKVAKRGQDVALRCDPISGHVSLFWYQQALGQGPEFLTYFQNEAQLDKSGLPSDRFFAERPEGSVSTLKIQRTQQEDSAVYLCASSLEGEKLFFGSGTQLSVL.

The genes are TRBV7-3 and TRBJ2-2; 12 bases agree with TRBD2. CDR3 size: 15 residues. CDR1 is SGHTA and CDR2 is FQGTGA in the germline V gene. V dropped 6 bases and J dropped 6; count of bases not matched to a gene: 5. CDR3 sequence: CASSPLAGGAGELFF. The CDR3 nucleotides are TGTGCCAGCAGTCCCCTAGCGGGGGGGGCCGGGGAGCTGTTTTTT.

The sample holds a few counts of this clonotype. V gene TRBV5-1 combines with J gene TRBJ2-1; tentatively, D is TRBD1 or TRBD2 (5 bases each). Germline V lookup: CDR1 SGHRS, CDR2 YFSETQ. V lost 1 base and J 2 bases, leaving 10 bases between the germline ends. The CDR3 is made up of 15 amino acids. For the CDR3, the DNA is TGCGCCAGCAGCTTGTTGTGGGGGACCTACAATGAGCAGTTCTTC. Encoded protein: CASSLLWGTYNEQFF. Based on the CDR3 plus reference TRBV5-1 and TRBJ2-1, the full variable domain is KAGVTQTPRYLIKTRGQQVTLSCSPISGHRSVSWYQQTPGQGLQFLFEYFSETQRNKGNFPGRFSGRQFSNSRSEMNVSTLELGDSALYLCASSLLWGTYNEQFFGPGTRLTVL.

This clonotype was detected only a few times. At one end, the junction sequence differs from germline, possibly due to a read error. The rearrangement joins TRBV20-1 to TRBJ1-5, with unresolved D. CDR3 size: 15 residues. The germline V gene has CDR1 DFQATT and CDR2 SNEGSKA (reference sequence). The CDR3: CSSRDWRGLNQPQHF. CDR3 bases: TGCAGTTCTAGAGATTGGCGGGGTCTTAATCAGCCCCAGCATTTT.

This chain uses TRBV4-3 with TRBJ1-2, with a tentative D call TRBD1 (5 bases). The germline V gene encodes CDR1 LGHNA and CDR2 YSLEER. Trimming took off 1 base at V and 0 bases at J, with 15 bases between the two ends. The CDR3 has 17 amino acids. The CDR3 sequence is CASSQAGRATPNYGYTF. The CDR3 DNA is TGCGCCAGCAGCCAAGCGGGCAGGGCCACCCCTAACTATGGCTACACCTTC.

This clonotype was counted between two and nine times. The V call is TRBV6-2 or TRBV6-3, the J call TRBJ1-6; the match to TRBD1 covers 7 bases. The CDR3 length is 19 residues. Per the germline V gene, CDR1 is MNHEY and CDR2 is SVGEGT. Trimming at V came to 6 bases and at J to 0 bases, leaving 14 bases not matched to a gene. The chain's CDR3 is CASRRGTDIRSSYNSPLHF. The CDR3 region has the DNA TGTGCCAGCAGACGCGGGACAGATATTAGGAGCTCCTATAATTCACCCCTCCACTTT.

V usage is TRBV5-1 and J usage is TRBJ1-3; no firm D call. Trimming removed 0 bases from V and 0 bases from J, with 7 bases in between. The CDR3 is 15 amino acids. Per the germline V gene, CDR1 is SGHRS and CDR2 is YFSETQ. The CDR3 sequence: CASSLELNSGNTIYF. For the CDR3, the DNA is TGCGCCAGCAGCTTGGAACTCAACTCTGGAAACACCATATATTTT.

This clonotype was seen repeatedly, ten times or more. CDR3 loop: CASSFRSYEQYF. DNA of the CDR3: TGTGCCAGCAGTTTTAGGTCCTACGAGCAGTACTTC. The J gene is TRBJ2-7, the V gene TRBV12-3 or TRBV12-4; D not resolved. The CDR3 has 12 amino acids. The V end lost 3 bases, the J end lost 1 base, and 4 bases lay between the germline ends.

This clonotype was observed a few times. This rearrangement joins TRBV12-3 or TRBV12-4 to TRBJ1-1, with D hard to call. The V and J ends lost 6 bases and 6 bases respectively, with 5 bases between them. The CDR3 consists of 10 residues. Here the CDR3 reads CASRAAEAFF. DNA of the CDR3: TGTGCCAGCAGGGCGGCTGAAGCTTTCTTT.

The CDR3 coding sequence is TGCGCCAGCAGCTTGGAGTCACCTAACTATGGCTACACCTTC. Its translation: CASSLESPNYGYTF. The chain couples TRBV5-1 to TRBJ1-2; D is ambiguous. V was cut by 0 bases and J by 0 bases, with 6 bases left in between. Germline CDR1 is SGHRS and CDR2 is YFSETQ. The CDR3 sequence is 14 residues long.

The chain uses TRBV7-2 and TRBJ2-2; no definite D call. Between the trimmed V and J ends, which lost 7 bases and 6 bases, there was a span of 12 bases. CDR1 is SGHTA and CDR2 is FQGNSA in the germline V gene. This CDR3 contains 13 residues. The CDR3 region has the DNA TGTGCCAGCACTGTTGGAACACCCGGGGAGCTGTTTTTT. Amino acids: CASTVGTPGELFF.

Only a few counts were recorded for this clonotype. The chain uses TRBV7-2 and TRBJ1-3; D is uncertain. V shed 0 bases and J shed 0 bases, with 12 bases lying between them. CDR1 SGHTA and CDR2 FQGNSA come from the germline V gene. This CDR3 has 17 residues. For the CDR3, the DNA is TGTGCCAGCAGCTTAGCCCCCGACGGCCTCTCTGGAAACACCATATATTTT. It is translated as CASSLAPDGLSGNTIYF. The full variable domain, rest sourced from reference TRBV7-2 and TRBJ1-3, is GAGVSQSPSNKVTEKGKDVELRCDPISGHTALYWYRQSLGQGLEFLIYFQGNSAPDKSGLPSDRFSAERTGGSVSTLTIQRTQQEDSAVYLCASSLAPDGLSGNTIYFGEGSWLTVV.

Notes on this clonotype: At one end, the junction sequence differs from germline, possibly due to a read error. The chain links TRBV7-9 to TRBJ1-2, with D possibly TRBD1 on 5 matching bases. Germline V CDR1 and CDR2: SEHNR, FQNEAQ (reference sequence). The CDR3 runs 14 residues. The chain's CDR3 is CASSLFGRDYGFTF. CDR3 in DNA: TGTGCCAGCAGCTTATTCGGCAGGGACTATGGCTTCACCTTC. Combining the CDR3 with reference TRBV7-9 and TRBJ1-2 gives the whole variable domain DTGVSQNPRHKITKRGQNVTFRCDPISEHNRLYWYRQTLGQGPEFLTYFQNEAQLEKSRLLSDRFSAERPKGSFSTLEIQRTEQGDSAMYLCASSLFGRDYGFTFGSGTRLTVV.

This sequence joins TRBV20-1 and TRBJ1-1, with 7 positions matching TRBD1. Germline V gives CDR1 DFQATT, CDR2 SNEGSKA (reference sequence). The V and J ends lost 0 bases and 11 bases, in that order; junction bases with no gene match: 6. The CDR3 is 12 amino acids. CDR3 DNA: TGCAGTGCTAGAGAACCCGGGACAGCGGCTTTCTTT. Its translation: CSAREPGTAAFF.

The chain's CDR3 is CASSRDSKGSGANVLTF. The CDR3 DNA is TGTGCCAGCAGCCGGGACAGCAAGGGCTCTGGGGCCAACGTCCTGACTTTC. The chain couples TRBV4-2 to TRBJ2-6; TRBD1 matches at 7 bases. The CDR3 extends over 17 amino acids. The V gene end was trimmed by 4 bases and the J gene end by 0 bases; junction bases not matched to a gene: 6. The germline V gene encodes CDR1 LGHNA and CDR2 YNFKEQ.

This clonotype was observed a few times. The chain couples TRBV10-2 to TRBJ1-1; D gene uncertain. Germline CDR1 WSHSY, CDR2 SAAADI. This CDR3 has 12 amino acids. V lost 2 bases and J 5 bases, leaving 6 bases between the germline ends. CDR3 DNA: TGCGCCAGCAGTGAGGGAGGAACTGAAGCTTTCTTT. The encoded protein is CASSEGGTEAFF.

The rearrangement uses TRBV7-2 and TRBJ2-1; 9 bases are shared with TRBD1. Per the germline V gene, CDR1 is SGHTA and CDR2 is FQGNSA. V lost 1 base and J lost 0; bases outside the gene matches: 4. This CDR3 has 17 amino acids. The CDR3 here is CASSLEGTGSSYNEQFF. CDR3 bases: TGTGCCAGCAGCTTAGAGGGGACAGGGTCCTCCTACAATGAGCAGTTCTTC.

The chain uses TRBV4-2 and TRBJ1-2; TRBD1 might be the D (5 bases). V lost 0 bases and J 5 bases, leaving 19 bases between the germline ends. CDR1 and CDR2 (germline): LGHNA, YNFKEQ. The CDR3 runs to 17 residues. In DNA, the CDR3 is TGTGCCAGCAGCCAAGATGCGTCGGGCGCTGGGGGGTATGGCTACACCTTC. This encodes CASSQDASGAGGYGYTF.

This clonotype was counted ten times or more. V gene TRBV4-3 combines with J gene TRBJ2-5; D gene uncertain. This CDR3 is built from 13 residues. The V and J ends lost 1 base and 5 bases respectively, with 8 bases between them. Germline V CDR1 and CDR2: LGHNA, YSLEER. CDR3 loop: CASSQGLGETQYF. The CDR3 coding sequence is TGCGCCAGCAGCCAAGGTTTAGGGGAGACCCAGTACTTC.

This clonotype was observed a few times. The genes are TRBV19 and TRBJ1-5; possibly TRBD1 for D (6 bases). Germline lookup yields CDR1 LNHDA and CDR2 SQIVND (reference sequence). CDR3 length: 15 residues. With 4 bases removed from V and 1 base from J, the gap between germline ends came to 11 bases. The CDR3 protein is CASSTTGLSNQPQHF. In DNA form, the CDR3 reads TGTGCCAGTAGTACCACAGGGTTAAGCAATCAGCCCCAGCATTTT.

The chain recombines TRBV12-3 or TRBV12-4 with TRBJ2-1; perhaps TRBD2 as D (6 bases). The CDR3 has 14 amino acids. V lost 9 bases to trimming and J lost 6 bases, with 18 bases between them. CDR3 loop: CASTTGVLSNEQFF. CDR3 sequence (DNA): TGTGCCAGTACGACGGGGGTTTTATCCAATGAGCAGTTCTTC.

The rearrangement uses TRBV12-3 or TRBV12-4 and TRBJ2-5, with D perhaps TRBD1 (6 bases). Trimming removed 7 bases from V and 5 bases from J, with 17 bases in between. The CDR3 sequence is 14 residues long. CDR3 loop: CASTQTGLEETQYF. CDR3 DNA sequence: TGTGCCAGCACTCAAACAGGGTTAGAGGAGACCCAGTACTTC.

This clonotype showed up just a few times. This chain uses TRBV6-6 with TRBJ2-7; tentatively, D is TRBD2 (6 bases). Germline V CDR1 and CDR2: MNHNY, SVGAGI (reference sequence). V lost 6 bases, J lost 5 bases, and 11 bases lay in between. The CDR3 runs to 12 residues. As DNA, the CDR3 is TGTGCCAGCAGAACGGGGGAAAACGAGCAGTACTTC. Its protein is CASRTGENEQYF.

The sample holds one count of this clonotype. The junction departs from germline at one end; a sequencing error may be responsible. The rearrangement uses TRBV12-3 or TRBV12-4 and TRBJ1-5, with D unclear. CDR3 size: 13 residues. In DNA, the CDR3 is TGTGCCAGAAGTTACGTGGCAAATCAGCCCCAGCATTTT. This sequence encodes CARSYVANQPQHF.